This entry concerns a single T cell receptor (beta chain). V dropped 0 bases and J dropped 3; count of bases not matched to a gene: 13. CDR3 length: 18 residues. CDR1 and CDR2 (germline): SNHLY, FYNNEI. Clones were sequenced by immunoSEQ multiplex PCR, and TCRdb holds only the in-frame ones, with some missing. Of around 70,000 clones listed, roughly 89% were seen once; the top ten hold approximately 10%. These data are taken from a study of blood T cell repertoires in COVID-19. The rearrangement uses TRBV2 and TRBJ1-2; 7 bases are shared with TRBD1. Sequencing was performed on peripheral blood. The TCR comes from a man older than 75 with acute or convalescent COVID-19. This chain's CDR3 is CASSEARKGAMYHYGYTF. The CDR3 DNA sequence: TGTGCCAGCAGTGAAGCGAGAAAGGGGGCGATGTACCACTATGGCTACACCTTC.